The clone carrying this TCR beta chain was counted once. Per the authors' pipeline: Using reference gene primer amplification, nucleated cell counts were estimated. Produced via immunoSEQ multiplex PCR; TCRdb's table is partial and in-frame only. Clonal size and the V and J genes are those of that table, whereas D and trimming came from the DNA. The repertoire includes some 180,000 clones, around four fifths of them detected once, and about 2.1% sits in the top ten. The source of the sample is a study of blood T cell repertoires in COVID-19. Study information: COVID-19 samples collected from the United States, Italy and Spain covered acute and convalescent phases. PBMCs, B-cell-depleted T cells, or T cells were the source of the cDNA or gDNA that made up the material.

Trimming left V 4 bases short and J 6 bases short, with 17 bases between. The CDR3 extends over 16 amino acids. CDR1 is SGDLS and CDR2 is YYNGEE in the germline V gene. The receptor's source is a woman of 80 years or more with acute or convalescent COVID-19. The chain employs TRBV9 and TRBJ1-6; weak D call: TRBD1 (6 bases). The sequenced sample was peripheral blood. CDR3 nucleotides: TGTGCCAGCAGCTCTACGGACAGAGTGCCTAATTCACCCCTCCACTTT. Encoded protein: CASSSTDRVPNSPLHF.